One sample yielded the 5 T cell receptor beta chains listed below, sequenced in a study of T cell responses to AZD1222 COVID-19 vaccine. The assay was immunoSEQ multiplex PCR, and TCRdb's table has in-frame clones only and misses some. The table has about 130,000 clones, 88% seen once. Sample: peripheral blood, taken on day 0 of AZD1222 vaccination. These receptors originate from an adult in good health.

This rearrangement joins TRBV9 to TRBJ2-1; D may correspond to TRBD1 or TRBD2 (6 bases each). The CDR3 runs 14 residues. From germline, CDR1 is SGDLS and CDR2 YYNGEE. Between the trimmed V and J ends, which lost 0 bases and 6 bases, there was a span of 10 bases. In DNA, the CDR3 is TGTGCCAGCAGCGTAGGTTGGGGGGCCAATGAGCAGTTCTTC. Its protein product is CASSVGWGANEQFF.

The V and J genes are TRBV6-2 or TRBV6-3 and TRBJ1-1; D ambiguous. CDR3 length equals 16 residues. V dropped 0 bases and J dropped 1 base, with 12 bases sitting between them. Looked up from germline, CDR1 is MNHEY and CDR2 is SVGEGT. In DNA, the CDR3 is TGTGCCAGCAGTTACTCTGTAACAGTTCGGAACACTGAAGCTTTCTTT. This sequence encodes CASSYSVTVRNTEAFF.

V and J are TRBV6-6 and TRBJ2-1, with D unresolved. CDR1 MNHNY and CDR2 SVGAGI come from the germline V gene (reference sequence). V lost 6 bases, J lost 5 bases, and 14 bases lay in between. CDR3 length: 14 residues. The CDR3 loop is CASSVRATNNEQFF. DNA for the CDR3: TGTGCCAGCAGCGTTAGGGCCACCAACAATGAGCAGTTCTTC.

The V gene is TRBV5-5, the J gene TRBJ2-7; TRBD2 matches 9 bases. J was trimmed by 4 bases and V by 0 bases; bases with no gene match: 2. The CDR3 is 14 residues long. The V gene's germline CDR1 is SGHKS and CDR2 YYEKEE (reference sequence). CDR3 sequence: CASSLGLAVYEQYF. DNA for the CDR3: TGTGCCAGCAGCTTGGGACTAGCGGTTTACGAGCAGTACTTC.

The gene calls are TRBV10-3 and TRBJ2-7, with 9 bases that match TRBD2. V dropped 2 bases and J dropped 5; count of bases not matched to a gene: 16. CDR1 is ENHRY, CDR2 SYGVKD, per germline. The CDR3 has 18 amino acids. CDR3 residues: CAISEMGAGGGARNEQYF. CDR3 nucleotide sequence: TGTGCCATCAGTGAGATGGGGGCCGGCGGGGGGGCGAGGAACGAGCAGTACTTC.